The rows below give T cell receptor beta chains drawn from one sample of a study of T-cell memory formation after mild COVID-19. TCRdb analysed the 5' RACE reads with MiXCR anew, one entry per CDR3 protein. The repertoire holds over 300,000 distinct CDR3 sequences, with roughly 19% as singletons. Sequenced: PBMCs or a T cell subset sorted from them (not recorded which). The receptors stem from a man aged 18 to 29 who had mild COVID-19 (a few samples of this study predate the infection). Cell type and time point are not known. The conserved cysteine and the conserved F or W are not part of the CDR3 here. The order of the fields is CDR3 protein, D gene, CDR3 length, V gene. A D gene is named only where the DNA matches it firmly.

CDR3: ASSLRGGRSSEAF
D: .
length: 13
V: TRBV7-9

CDR3: ASSQPDRGRGDTQY
D: TRBD1
length: 14
V: TRBV4-1

CDR3: ASSRQGAIGANVLT
D: TRBD1
length: 14
V: TRBV19

CDR3: ATSRGTPGNEQY
D: .
length: 12
V: TRBV15

CDR3: ASSGQGANTEAF
D: TRBD1
length: 12
V: TRBV7-3

CDR3: ASTPGWGNTEAF
D: .
length: 12
V: TRBV7-9

CDR3: SAYHPDSPLH
D: .
length: 10
V: TRBV20-1

CDR3: ASSIIGQLQPQH
D: .
length: 12
V: TRBV19

CDR3: ASSLVTGQASAYNSPLH
D: TRBD1
length: 17
V: TRBV28

CDR3: ASSLGTGEETQY
D: TRBD1
length: 12
V: TRBV5-1

CDR3: SARDEGINTEAF
D: .
length: 12
V: TRBV20-1

CDR3: ASSTDPGQPQH
D: .
length: 11
V: TRBV7-3

CDR3: ATSRWEDQPQH
D: .
length: 11
V: TRBV15

CDR3: ASSPSRPHNEQF
D: .
length: 12
V: TRBV7-2

CDR3: SANIPMGGEKLF
D: .
length: 12
V: TRBV20-1

CDR3: ASSREGTLLGNTIY
D: .
length: 14
V: TRBV3-1

CDR3: SALRQETQY
D: .
length: 9
V: TRBV29-1

CDR3: ASSSTRGGGNTQY
D: TRBD2
length: 13
V: TRBV5-1

CDR3: ASSPRPVGDTQY
D: .
length: 12
V: TRBV6-2/TRBV6-3

CDR3: ASSGRLGGETQY
D: .
length: 12
V: TRBV2

CDR3: ASSQWVIADTQY
D: .
length: 12
V: TRBV7-2

CDR3: ASSFTEGAEAF
D: TRBD1
length: 11
V: TRBV7-9

CDR3: ASKAANTDTQY
D: .
length: 11
V: TRBV28

CDR3: ASKSSTGLMNTEAF
D: TRBD1
length: 14
V: TRBV5-1

CDR3: ASSPGASRETQY
D: .
length: 12
V: TRBV7-8

CDR3: ASSLFAGTEAF
D: .
length: 11
V: TRBV5-1

CDR3: ASSLVLGRRTDTQY
D: .
length: 14
V: TRBV7-9

CDR3: ASSLSDRAEAF
D: TRBD1
length: 11
V: TRBV7-6

CDR3: ASSPDLRGETQY
D: .
length: 12
V: TRBV5-1

CDR3: ASSATASFSGNTIY
D: .
length: 14
V: TRBV28